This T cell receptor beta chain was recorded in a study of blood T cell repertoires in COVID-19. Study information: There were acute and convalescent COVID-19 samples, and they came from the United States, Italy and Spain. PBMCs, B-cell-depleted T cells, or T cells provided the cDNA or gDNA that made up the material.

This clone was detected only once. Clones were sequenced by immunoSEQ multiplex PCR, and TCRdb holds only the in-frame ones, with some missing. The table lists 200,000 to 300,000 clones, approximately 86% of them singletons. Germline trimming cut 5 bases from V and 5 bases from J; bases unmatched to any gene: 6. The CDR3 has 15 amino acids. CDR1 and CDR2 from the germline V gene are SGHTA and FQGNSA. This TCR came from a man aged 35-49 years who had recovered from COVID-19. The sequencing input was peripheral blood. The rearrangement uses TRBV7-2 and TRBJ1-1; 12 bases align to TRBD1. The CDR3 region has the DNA TGTGCCAGCAGCATAAAGGGACAGGGGGCAACTGAAGCTTTCTTT. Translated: CASSIKGQGATEAFF.